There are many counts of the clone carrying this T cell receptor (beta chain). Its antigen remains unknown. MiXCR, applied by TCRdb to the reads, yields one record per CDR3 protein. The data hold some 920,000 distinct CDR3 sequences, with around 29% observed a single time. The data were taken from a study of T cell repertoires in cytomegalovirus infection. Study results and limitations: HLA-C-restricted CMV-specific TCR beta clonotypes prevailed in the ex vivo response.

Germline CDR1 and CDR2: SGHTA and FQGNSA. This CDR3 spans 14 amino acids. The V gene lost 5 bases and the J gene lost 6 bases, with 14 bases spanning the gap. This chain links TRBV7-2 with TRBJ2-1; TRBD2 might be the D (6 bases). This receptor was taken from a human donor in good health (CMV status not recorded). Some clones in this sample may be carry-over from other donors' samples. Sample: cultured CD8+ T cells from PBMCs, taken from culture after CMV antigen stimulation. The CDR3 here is CASSASGLLNEQFF. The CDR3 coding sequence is TGTGCCAGCAGCGCGTCGGGACTCCTCAATGAGCAGTTCTTC.